This TCR beta chain was sequenced during a study of vaccination and CD4 T cells after COVID-19. The germline CDR1 and CDR2 sequences are SGHNT and YYREEE (reference sequence). V was clipped by 2 bases and J by 0 bases; unmatched bases: 4. The CDR3 runs to 16 residues. Comments on this clonotype: Its antigen is unknown.

The time point denotes: late sampling 161 to 241 days after vaccination in a few convalescent patients. Treatment described: roughly 10-day PBMC culture with coronavirus spike peptide pools or control peptides (ViraFEST assay). Study findings and constraints: The study found that a median about 90% of reactive clones in convalescent patients appeared only post-vaccination.

Sequencing of DNA taken from cultured CD4+ T cells relied on the Oncomine TCR Beta short-read assay. The source of extracted genomic DNA was cultured CD4+ T cells. MiXCR, run by TCRdb on the PCR reads, gives a single entry per CDR3 protein. The sample has 18,000 or so distinct CDR3 sequences, approximately 56% seen once. This sequence joins TRBV5-4 and TRBJ2-1; TRBD2 agrees at 8 bases. This TCR came from a human donor who had recovered from COVID-19. The sample in question was CD4+ T cells from blood, cultured in vitro, obtained about 7 months after SARS-CoV-2 vaccination. CDR3 amino acids: CASSFGLAGSYNEQFF. In nucleotides, the CDR3 is TGTGCCAGCAGCTTTGGGCTAGCGGGCTCCTACAATGAGCAGTTCTTC. Using reference TRBV5-4 and TRBJ2-1 for the parts outside the CDR3, the full variable domain is ETGVTQSPTHLIKTRGQQVTLRCSSQSGHNTVSWYQQALGQGPQFIFQYYREEENGRGNFPPRFSGLQFPNYSSELNVNALELDDSALYLCASSFGLAGSYNEQFFGPGTRLTVL.